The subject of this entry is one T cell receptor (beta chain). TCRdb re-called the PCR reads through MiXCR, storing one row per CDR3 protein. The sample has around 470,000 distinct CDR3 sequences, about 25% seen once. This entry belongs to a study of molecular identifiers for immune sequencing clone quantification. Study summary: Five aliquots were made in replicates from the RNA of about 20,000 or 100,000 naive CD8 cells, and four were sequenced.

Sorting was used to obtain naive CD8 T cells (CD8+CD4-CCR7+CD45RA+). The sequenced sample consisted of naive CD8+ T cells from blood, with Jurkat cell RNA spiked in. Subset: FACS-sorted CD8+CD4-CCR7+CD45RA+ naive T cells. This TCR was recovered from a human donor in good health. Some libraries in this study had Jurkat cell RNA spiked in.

As DNA, the CDR3 is TGTGCCAGCAGCTTAACGGGGACTCAATACAATGAGCAGTTCTTC. Encoded protein: CASSLTGTQYNEQFF. This chain connects TRBV11-2 to TRBJ2-1, with a possible D match to TRBD2 (6 bases). The CDR3 runs to 15 residues. Germline V gene data show CDR1 as SGHAT and CDR2 as FQNNGV. V lost 2 bases and J lost 4, with 12 bases in between.